This T cell receptor (beta chain) derives from a study of cytomegalovirus exposure and HLA in healthy donors. Trimming took 3 bases from V and 4 from J, leaving 10 bases between them. CDR3 length: 14 residues. Germline V gene sequence: CDR1 SGHTA, CDR2 FQGNSA. The PCR used 60 Vbeta and 13 Jbeta primers. Method: immunoSEQ multiplex PCR; TCRdb's copy keeps in-frame clones and lacks some. The sample lists 130,000 to 150,000 clones, around 78% occurring once. The receptor's source is a woman aged 18 to 35 in good health and CMV-seropositive. The chain carries TRBV7-2 and TRBJ1-3; maybe TRBD1 (5 bases). The source material was PBMCs. The CDR3 region has the DNA TGTGCCAGCAGCTTTCGGGCAGGGGGAAACACCATATATTTT. It yields the protein CASSFRAGGNTIYF.